This T cell receptor beta chain was recovered during a study of blood T cell repertoires in COVID-19. Study summary: Nucleic acid was either cDNA or gDNA, and it came from T cells, B-cell-depleted T cells, or PBMCs.

In the authors' methods: It was from reference gene primer amplification that nucleated cell counts were estimated. Generated by immunoSEQ multiplex PCR, the TCRdb table keeps only in-frame clones and is missing some. V and J calls and clone size are copied from that table; D and trimming were computed from the DNA. The table records approximately 210,000 clones, 89% of them present only once. The CDR3 runs 15 residues. V lost 0 bases to trimming and J lost 2 bases, with 8 bases between them. Germline V gene data show CDR1 as MNHGY and CDR2 as SVAAGI. The sequence derives from a middle-aged woman with acute or convalescent COVID-19. Sample: peripheral blood. The chain recombines TRBV6-9 with TRBJ1-3; D ambiguous. The CDR3 coding sequence is TGTGCCAGCAGTTATTCCCACCGGGCTGGAAACACCATATATTTT. Translating gives CASSYSHRAGNTIYF.